This T cell receptor (beta chain) was captured by sequencing in a study of blood T cells in healthy people across ages. CDR3 size: 15 residues. From germline, CDR1 is SGHRS and CDR2 YFSETQ. Germline trimming cut 0 bases from V and 3 bases from J; bases unmatched to any gene: 5. This clonotype came up a few times. Its target is unknown. Study conclusions and caveats: The fall in TCR beta diversity per million T cells was roughly linear with age. When set beside aged donors, long-lived donors presented more naive CD4+ cells and higher diversity.

Alongside a J-beta primer mix, a sample-barcoded 5' primer served in a second PCR lasting about 6 to 12 cycles. Every molecule of cDNA carried a tag from a template-switch adaptor with 12 random nucleotides. TCRdb re-called the 5' RACE reads through MiXCR, storing one row per CDR3 protein. This sample yields about 670,000 distinct CDR3 sequences, of which around 52% are seen a single time; approximately 15% belongs to the top ten. The sequencing input was blood. The chain links TRBV5-1 to TRBJ1-1; the match to TRBD1 covers 7 bases. The receptor was derived from a woman of 80 years or more in good health. CDR3 loop: CASSLAAGGYTEAFF. DNA of the CDR3: TGCGCCAGCAGCTTGGCCGCAGGGGGGTACACTGAAGCTTTCTTT.